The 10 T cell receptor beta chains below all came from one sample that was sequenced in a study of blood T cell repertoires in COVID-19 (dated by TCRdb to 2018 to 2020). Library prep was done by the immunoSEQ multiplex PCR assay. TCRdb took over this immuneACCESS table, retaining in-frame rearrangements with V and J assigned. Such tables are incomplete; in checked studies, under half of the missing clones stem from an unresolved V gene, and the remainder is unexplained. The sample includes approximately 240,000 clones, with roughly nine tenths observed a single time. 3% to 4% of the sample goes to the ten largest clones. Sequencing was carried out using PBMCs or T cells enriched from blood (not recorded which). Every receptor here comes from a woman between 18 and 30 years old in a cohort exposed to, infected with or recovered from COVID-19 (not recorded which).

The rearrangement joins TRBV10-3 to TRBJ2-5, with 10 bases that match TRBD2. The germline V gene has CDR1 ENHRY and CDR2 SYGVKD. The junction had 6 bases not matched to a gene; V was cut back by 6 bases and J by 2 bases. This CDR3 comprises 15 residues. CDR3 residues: CAISPAGGGQETQYF. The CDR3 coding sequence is TGTGCCATCAGCCCAGCGGGGGGGGGACAAGAGACCCAGTACTTC.

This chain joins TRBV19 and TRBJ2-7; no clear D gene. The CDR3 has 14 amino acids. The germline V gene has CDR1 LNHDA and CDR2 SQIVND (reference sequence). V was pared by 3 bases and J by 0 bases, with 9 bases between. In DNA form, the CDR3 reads TGTGCCAGTAGTATCGCCAGAAGCTCCTACGAGCAGTACTTC. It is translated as CASSIARSSYEQYF.

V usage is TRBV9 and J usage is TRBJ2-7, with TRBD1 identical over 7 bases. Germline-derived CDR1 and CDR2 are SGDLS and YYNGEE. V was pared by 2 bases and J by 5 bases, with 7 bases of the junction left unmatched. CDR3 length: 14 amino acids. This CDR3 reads CASSVTGSDDEQYF. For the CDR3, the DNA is TGTGCCAGCAGCGTGACAGGGTCGGACGACGAGCAGTACTTC.

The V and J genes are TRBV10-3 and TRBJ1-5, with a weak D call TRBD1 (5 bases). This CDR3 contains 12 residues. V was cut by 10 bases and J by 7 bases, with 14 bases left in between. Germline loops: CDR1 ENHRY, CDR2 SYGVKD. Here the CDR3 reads CASRGGDQPQHF. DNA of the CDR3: TGTGCCAGCCGGGGAGGGGACCAGCCCCAGCATTTT.

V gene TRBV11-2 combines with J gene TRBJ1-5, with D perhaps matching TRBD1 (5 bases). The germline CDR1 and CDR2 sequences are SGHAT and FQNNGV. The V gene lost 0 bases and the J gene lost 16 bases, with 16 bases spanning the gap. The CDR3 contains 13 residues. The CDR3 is CASSLDRGRAPHF. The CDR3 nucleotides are TGTGCCAGCAGCTTAGATAGGGGCAGGGCCCCCCATTTT.

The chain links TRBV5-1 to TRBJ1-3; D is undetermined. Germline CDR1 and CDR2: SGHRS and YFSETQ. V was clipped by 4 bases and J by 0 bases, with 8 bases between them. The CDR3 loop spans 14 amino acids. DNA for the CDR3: TGCGCCAGCAGCCCGGTGAGCTCTGGAAACACCATATATTTT. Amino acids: CASSPVSSGNTIYF.

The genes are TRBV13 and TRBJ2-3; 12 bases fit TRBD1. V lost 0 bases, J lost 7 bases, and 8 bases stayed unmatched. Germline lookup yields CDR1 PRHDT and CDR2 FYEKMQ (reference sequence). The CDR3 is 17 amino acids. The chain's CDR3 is CASSLGSGTGGGYTQYF. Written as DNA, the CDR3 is TGTGCCAGCAGCTTAGGGTCTGGGACAGGGGGCGGATATACGCAGTATTTT.

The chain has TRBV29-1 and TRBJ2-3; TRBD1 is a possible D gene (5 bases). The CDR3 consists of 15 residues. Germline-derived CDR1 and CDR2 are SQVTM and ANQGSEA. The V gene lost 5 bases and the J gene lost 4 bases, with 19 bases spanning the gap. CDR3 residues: CSVSPYATDADTQYF. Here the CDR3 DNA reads TGCAGCGTTTCCCCCTATGCGACAGACGCAGATACGCAGTATTTT.

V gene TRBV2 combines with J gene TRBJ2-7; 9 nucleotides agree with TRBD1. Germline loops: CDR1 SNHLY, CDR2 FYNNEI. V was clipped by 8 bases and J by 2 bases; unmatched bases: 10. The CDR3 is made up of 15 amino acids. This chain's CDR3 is CASSSSGTGPYEQYF. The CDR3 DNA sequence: TGTGCCAGCTCTTCTTCCGGGACAGGGCCCTACGAGCAGTACTTC. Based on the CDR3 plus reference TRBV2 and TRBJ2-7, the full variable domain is EPEVTQTPSHQVTQMGQEVILRCVPISNHLYFYWYRQILGQKVEFLVSFYNNEISEKSEIFDDQFSVERPDGSNFTLKIRSTKLEDSAMYFCASSSSGTGPYEQYFGPGTRLTVT.

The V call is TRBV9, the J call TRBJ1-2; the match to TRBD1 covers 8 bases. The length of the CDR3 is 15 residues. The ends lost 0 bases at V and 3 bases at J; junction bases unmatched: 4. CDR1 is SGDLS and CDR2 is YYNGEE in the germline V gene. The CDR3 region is CASSVGETGDYGYTF. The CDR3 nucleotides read TGTGCCAGCAGCGTAGGAGAGACAGGGGACTATGGCTACACCTTC. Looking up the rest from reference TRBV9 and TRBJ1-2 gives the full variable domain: DSGVTQTPKHLITATGQRVTLRCSPRSGDLSVYWYQQSLDQGLQFLIQYYNGEERAKGNILERFSAQQFPDLHSELNLSSLELGDSALYFCASSVGETGDYGYTFGSGTRLTVV.